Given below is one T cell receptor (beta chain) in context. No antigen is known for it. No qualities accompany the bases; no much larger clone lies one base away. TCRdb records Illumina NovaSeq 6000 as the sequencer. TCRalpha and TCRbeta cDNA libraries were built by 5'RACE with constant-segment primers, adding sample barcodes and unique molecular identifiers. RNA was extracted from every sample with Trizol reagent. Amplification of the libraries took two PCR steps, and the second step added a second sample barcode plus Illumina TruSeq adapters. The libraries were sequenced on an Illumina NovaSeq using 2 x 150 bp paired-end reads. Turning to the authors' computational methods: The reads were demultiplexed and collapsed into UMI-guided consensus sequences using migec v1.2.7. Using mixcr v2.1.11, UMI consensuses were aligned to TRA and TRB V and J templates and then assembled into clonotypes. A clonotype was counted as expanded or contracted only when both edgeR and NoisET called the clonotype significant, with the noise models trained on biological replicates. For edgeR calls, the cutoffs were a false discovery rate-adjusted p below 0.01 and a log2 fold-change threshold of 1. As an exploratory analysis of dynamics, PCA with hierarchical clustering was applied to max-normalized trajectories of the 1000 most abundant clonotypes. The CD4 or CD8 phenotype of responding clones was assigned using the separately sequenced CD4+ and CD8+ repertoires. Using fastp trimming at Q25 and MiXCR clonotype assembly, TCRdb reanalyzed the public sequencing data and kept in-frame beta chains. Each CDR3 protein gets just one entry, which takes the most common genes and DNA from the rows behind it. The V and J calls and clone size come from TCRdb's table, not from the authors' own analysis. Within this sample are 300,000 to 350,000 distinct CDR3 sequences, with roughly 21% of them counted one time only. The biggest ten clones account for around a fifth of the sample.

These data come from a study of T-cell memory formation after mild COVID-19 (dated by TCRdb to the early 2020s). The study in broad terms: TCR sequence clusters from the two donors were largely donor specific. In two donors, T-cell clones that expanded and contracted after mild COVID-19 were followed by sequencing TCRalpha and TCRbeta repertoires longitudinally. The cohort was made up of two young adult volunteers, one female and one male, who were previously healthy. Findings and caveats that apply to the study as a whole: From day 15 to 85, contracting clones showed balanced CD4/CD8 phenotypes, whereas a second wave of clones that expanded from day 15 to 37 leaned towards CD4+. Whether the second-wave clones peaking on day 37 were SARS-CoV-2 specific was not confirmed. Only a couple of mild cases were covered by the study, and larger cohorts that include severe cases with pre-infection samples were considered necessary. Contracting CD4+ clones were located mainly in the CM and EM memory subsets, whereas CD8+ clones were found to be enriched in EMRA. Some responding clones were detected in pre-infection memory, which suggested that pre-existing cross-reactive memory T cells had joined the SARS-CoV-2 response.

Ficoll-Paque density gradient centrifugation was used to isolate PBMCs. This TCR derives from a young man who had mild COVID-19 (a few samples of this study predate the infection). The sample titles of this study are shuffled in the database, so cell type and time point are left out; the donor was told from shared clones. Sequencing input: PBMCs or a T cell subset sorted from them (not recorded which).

The CDR3 reads as follows: CSARPEADTQYF. The DNA is as follows: TGCAGTGCTAGGCCCGAGGCAGATACGCAGTATTTT. In this chain, TRBV20-1 is recombined with TRBJ2-3, with no confidently assigned D gene. The CDR3 contains 12 residues, cysteine and phenylalanine counted. Of the read, only the CDR3 DNA is kept; its 36 bases are in frame from base 1. The germline V gene (reference sequence) specifies DFQATT as CDR1 and SNEGSKA as CDR2. V gives up 3 bases and J gives up 4 bases, and the segment between their germline ends measures 8 bases.